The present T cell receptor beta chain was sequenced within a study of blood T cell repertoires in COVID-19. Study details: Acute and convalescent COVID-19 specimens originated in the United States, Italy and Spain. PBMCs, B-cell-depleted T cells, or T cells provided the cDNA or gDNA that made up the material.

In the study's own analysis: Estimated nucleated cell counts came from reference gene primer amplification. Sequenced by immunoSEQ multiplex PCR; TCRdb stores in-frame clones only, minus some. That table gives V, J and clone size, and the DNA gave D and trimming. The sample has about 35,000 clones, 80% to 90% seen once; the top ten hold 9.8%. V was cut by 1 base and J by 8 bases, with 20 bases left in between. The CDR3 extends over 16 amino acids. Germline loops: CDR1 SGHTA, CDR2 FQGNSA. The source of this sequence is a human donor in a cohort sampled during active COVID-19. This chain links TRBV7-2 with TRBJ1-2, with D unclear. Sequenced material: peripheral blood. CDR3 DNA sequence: TGTGCCAGCAGCTTAGTGGCCGGACCGGACTTGGGGGGCTACACCTTC. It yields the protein CASSLVAGPDLGGYTF.